The present T cell receptor beta chain was sequenced within a study of lymphopenia after photon versus proton radiotherapy. About this clone: Antigen: not known.

This CDR3 has 15 residues. The junction had 7 bases not matched to a gene; V was cut back by 6 bases and J by 5 bases. Looked up from germline, CDR1 is MNHEY and CDR2 is SVGAGI. The study's findings and limits: In patients who died, overall survival fell as post-nadir TCR diversity dropped more.

Data came from immunoSEQ multiplex PCR; TCRdb stores just in-frame clones and leaves some out. The sample consists of about 160,000 clones, approximately 91% of them appearing once. The V gene is TRBV6-5, the J gene TRBJ1-4, with TRBD1 matching 9 bases. The specimen was peripheral blood, collected from a patient treated with photon-based radiotherapy. The origin of this receptor is a man aged 50 to 60 with gastric cancer. CDR3 region: CASRDSGTGNEKLFF. For the CDR3, the DNA is TGTGCCAGCAGAGACTCCGGGACAGGGAATGAAAAACTGTTTTTT.